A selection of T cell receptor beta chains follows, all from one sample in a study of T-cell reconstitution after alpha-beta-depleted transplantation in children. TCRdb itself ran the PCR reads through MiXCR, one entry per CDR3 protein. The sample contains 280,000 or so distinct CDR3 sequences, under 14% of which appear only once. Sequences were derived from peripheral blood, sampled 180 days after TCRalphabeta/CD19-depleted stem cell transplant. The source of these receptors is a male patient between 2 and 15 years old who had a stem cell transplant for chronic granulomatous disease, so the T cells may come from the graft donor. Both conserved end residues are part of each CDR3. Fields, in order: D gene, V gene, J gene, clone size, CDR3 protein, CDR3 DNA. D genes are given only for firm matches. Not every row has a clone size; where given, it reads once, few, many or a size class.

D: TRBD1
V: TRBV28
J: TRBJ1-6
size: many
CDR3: CASRDRGPYNSPLHF
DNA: TGTGCCAGCAGGGACAGGGGTCCCTATAATTCACCCCTCCACTTT

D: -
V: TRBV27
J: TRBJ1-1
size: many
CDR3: CASSLTGTRPNTEAFF
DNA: TGTGCCAGCAGTCTCACCGGGACAAGGCCGAACACTGAAGCTTTCTTT

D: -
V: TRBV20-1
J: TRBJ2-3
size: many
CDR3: CSASSPGTISTDTQYF
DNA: TGCAGTGCTTCCTCCCCCGGGACAATAAGCACAGATACGCAGTATTTT

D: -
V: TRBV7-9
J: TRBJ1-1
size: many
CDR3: CASSPQMMGKAFF
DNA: TGTGCCAGCAGCCCCCAAATGATGGGGAAAGCTTTCTTT

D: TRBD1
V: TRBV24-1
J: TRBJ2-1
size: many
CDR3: CATSDVTGRDEQFF
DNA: TGTGCCACCAGTGATGTGACAGGGCGCGATGAGCAGTTCTTC

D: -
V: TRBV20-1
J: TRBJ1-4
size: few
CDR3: CSAPRGWASEKLFF
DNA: TGCAGTGCCCCCCGGGGCTGGGCGAGTGAAAAACTGTTTTTT

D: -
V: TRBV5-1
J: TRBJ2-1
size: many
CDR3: CASSYRGYEQFF
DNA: TGCGCCAGCAGCTATCGGGGGTATGAGCAGTTCTTC

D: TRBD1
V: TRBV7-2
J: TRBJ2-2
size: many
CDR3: CASSSTGSATGELFF
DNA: TGTGCCAGCAGCTCGACAGGGTCGGCCACCGGGGAGCTGTTTTTT

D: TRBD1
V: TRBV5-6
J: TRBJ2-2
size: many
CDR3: CASSVQGADTGELFF
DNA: TGTGCCAGCAGCGTACAGGGGGCGGACACCGGGGAGCTGTTTTTT

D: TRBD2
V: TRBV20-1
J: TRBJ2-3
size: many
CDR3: CSARQPPGLAGADTQYF
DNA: TGCAGTGCCAGACAGCCCCCGGGACTAGCGGGAGCAGATACGCAGTATTTT

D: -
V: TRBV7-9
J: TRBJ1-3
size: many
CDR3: CASSENLTVAGNTIYF
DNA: TGTGCCAGCAGCGAAAATCTGACAGTTGCTGGAAACACCATATATTTT

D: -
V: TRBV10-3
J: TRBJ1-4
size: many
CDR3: CATRVQGRSEKLFF
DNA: TGTGCCACCAGAGTACAGGGAAGGAGTGAAAAACTGTTTTTT

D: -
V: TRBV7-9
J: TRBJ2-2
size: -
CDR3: CASSFKVNTGELFF
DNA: TGTGCCAGCAGCTTCAAGGTGAACACCGGGGAGCTGTTTTTT

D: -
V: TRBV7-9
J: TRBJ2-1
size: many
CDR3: CASSLARVDNEQFF
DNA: TGTGCCAGCAGCTTAGCCCGGGTCGACAATGAGCAGTTCTTC

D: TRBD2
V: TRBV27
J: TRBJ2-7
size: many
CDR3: CASSRAGVRTYEQYF
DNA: TGTGCCAGCAGCCGAGCGGGAGTAAGGACCTACGAGCAGTACTTC

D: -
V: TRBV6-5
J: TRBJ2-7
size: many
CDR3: CASSYGASSYEQYF
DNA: TGTGCCAGCAGTTACGGGGCAAGCTCCTACGAGCAGTACTTC

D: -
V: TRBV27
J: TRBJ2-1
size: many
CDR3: CASSLDWDSSYNEQFF
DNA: TGTGCCAGCAGCCTGGATTGGGATAGCTCCTACAATGAGCAGTTCTTC

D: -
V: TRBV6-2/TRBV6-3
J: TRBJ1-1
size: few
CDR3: CASSYVDLNTEAFF
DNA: TGTGCCAGCAGTTACGTGGATTTGAACACTGAAGCTTTCTTT

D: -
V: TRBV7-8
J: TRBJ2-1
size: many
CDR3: CASSLARVGRPSNEQFF
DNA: TGTGCCAGCAGCTTAGCAAGGGTGGGTCGACCTTCCAATGAGCAGTTCTTC

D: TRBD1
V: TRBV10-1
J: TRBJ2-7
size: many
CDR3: CASSESGQGAKQYF
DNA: TGCGCCAGCAGTGAATCCGGACAGGGGGCGAAGCAGTACTTC

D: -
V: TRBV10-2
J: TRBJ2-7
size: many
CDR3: CASSERYLYEQYF
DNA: TGCGCCAGCAGCGAACGGTATCTCTACGAGCAGTACTTC

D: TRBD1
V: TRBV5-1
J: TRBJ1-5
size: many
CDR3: CASSLTGTVNQPQHF
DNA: TGCGCCAGCAGCTTGACTGGGACAGTAAATCAGCCCCAGCATTTT